The clone carrying this TCR beta chain was found a few times. Antigen: not known. This sample was taken from a study of liver allograft versus peripheral blood T cells. Looking at the study overall: Recipients' peripheral blood T cell receptor repertoires were compared with those in transplanted livers.

The study's findings and limits: It was reported that the T cell receptor repertoires found inside liver allografts differed from those that were detected in peripheral blood.

TCRdb fed the reads into MiXCR, producing one record per CDR3 protein. The repertoire holds 4,000 or so distinct CDR3 sequences, with approximately 16% as singletons. CDR3 length equals 15 residues. V shed 6 bases and J shed 3 bases, with 20 bases lying between them. CDR1 is DFQATT and CDR2 is SNEGSKA in the germline V gene (reference sequence). The source is a human patient who had a liver transplant. A subset of T cells may come from the graft donor. The V call is TRBV20-1, the J call TRBJ1-1, with no clear D. The chain's CDR3 is CSATLARGLDTEAFF. CDR3 in DNA: TGCAGTGCCACCCTCGCGAGAGGGCTTGACACTGAAGCTTTCTTT.